Each of the 16 T cell receptor beta chains below was sequenced from the same sample in a study of blood T cell repertoires in COVID-19. Here immunoSEQ multiplex PCR was the method, and the copy in TCRdb shows in-frame clones only, minus some. The data show a few hundred thousand clones, roughly 91% seen once. Sequencing was performed on PBMCs or T cells enriched from blood (not recorded which). These receptors were taken from a young man who had recovered from COVID-19.

The gene calls are TRBV11-2 and TRBJ1-3; TRBD1 is a possible D gene (5 bases). V lost 5 bases to trimming and J lost 0 bases, with 14 bases between them. CDR1 and CDR2 from the germline V gene are SGHAT and FQNNGV. This CDR3 has 16 residues. This CDR3 is CASSARDLLSGNTIYF. For the CDR3, the DNA is TGTGCCAGCAGCGCCCGGGACTTACTCTCTGGAAACACCATATATTTT.

The J gene is TRBJ2-7, the V gene TRBV27, with D hard to call. The germline V gene encodes CDR1 MNHEY and CDR2 SMNVEV (reference sequence). The CDR3 is made up of 14 amino acids. Between the trimmed V and J ends, which lost 3 bases and 4 bases, there was a span of 13 bases. Written as DNA, the CDR3 is TGTGCCAGCAGTTTTGCCCTGGGCGATTACGAGCAGTACTTC. Translating gives CASSFALGDYEQYF.

This chain joins TRBV6-6 and TRBJ1-2; D is unclear. Trimming took 4 bases from V and 8 from J, leaving 8 bases between them. The CDR3 has 11 residues. Germline assignment: CDR1 MNHNY and CDR2 SVGAGI (reference sequence). CDR3 DNA sequence: TGTGCCAGCAGTTCCTTGACAGGCTACACCTTC. It yields the protein CASSSLTGYTF.

The count of this clone is one. The rearrangement joins TRBV2 to TRBJ2-2, with 7 bases lining up with TRBD2. CDR3 length: 15 amino acids. From germline, CDR1 is SNHLY and CDR2 FYNNEI. Losses at the gene ends were 4 bases for V and 4 bases for J; bases not matched to a gene: 6. The CDR3 DNA reads as TGTGCCAGCAGTGGGGGAGGGAAGGTCACCGGGGAGCTGTTTTTT. Translating gives CASSGGGKVTGELFF.

This chain connects TRBV27 to TRBJ1-5; D may be TRBD1 (5 bases). V was cut by 3 bases and J by 15 bases, with 15 bases left in between. The CDR3 is made up of 12 amino acids. Germline values: CDR1 MNHEY, CDR2 SMNVEV (reference sequence). The CDR3 sequence is CASSLQGLEWHF. The CDR3 region has the DNA TGTGCCAGCAGTTTGCAGGGATTGGAGTGGCATTTT.

The genes are TRBV2 and TRBJ2-5, with 7 bases that match TRBD1. This CDR3 has 14 amino acids. V shed 7 bases, J shed 1 base, and the junction held 6 bases outside the gene matches. Germline CDR1 reads SNHLY; CDR2 reads FYNNEI. CDR3 in amino acids: CASNKDRTQETQYF. CDR3 bases: TGTGCCAGCAATAAGGACAGGACCCAAGAGACCCAGTACTTC.

The CDR3 bases are TGTGCCAGCAGTAATTTGTCTCCGGGACAGGTTGTCGGCTACACCTTC. Its protein is CASSNLSPGQVVGYTF. This chain joins TRBV28 and TRBJ1-2; 8 positions agree with TRBD1. With V trimmed by 5 bases and J by 8 bases, 16 bases remained unmatched. Germline lookup yields CDR1 MDHEN and CDR2 SYDVKM. This CDR3 contains 16 residues.

The chain combines TRBV10-3 with TRBJ1-1; 8 positions agree with TRBD1. The germline CDR1 and CDR2 sequences are ENHRY and SYGVKD. The CDR3 totals 15 residues. Trimming at V came to 2 bases and at J to 4 bases, leaving 6 bases not matched to a gene. The CDR3 coding sequence is TGTGCCATCAGTGAGCAGGGGGCAGGGGGCACTGAAGCTTTCTTT. It translates to CAISEQGAGGTEAFF.

The chain carries TRBV28 and TRBJ1-5; 9 bases are shared with TRBD1. V trimming: 7 bases; J trimming: 7 bases; junction bases outside the gene matches: 8. The germline gives CDR1 MDHEN, CDR2 SYDVKM. The length of the CDR3 is 14 residues. For the CDR3, the DNA is TGTGCCAGCATCTCCGGGACAGGGAGGCAGCCCCAGCATTTT. Translating it yields CASISGTGRQPQHF. Together with reference TRBV28 and TRBJ1-5, the CDR3 gives the full variable domain: DVKVTQSSRYLVKRTGEKVFLECVQDMDHENMFWYRQDPGLGLRLIYFSYDVKMKEKGDIPEGYSVSREKKERFSLILESASTNQTSMYLCASISGTGRQPQHFGDGTRLSIL.

The count of this clone is one. This sequence joins TRBV19 and TRBJ1-5; maybe TRBD1 (5 bases). Per the germline V gene, CDR1 is LNHDA and CDR2 is SQIVND (reference sequence). V shed 1 base and J shed 7 bases, with 14 bases lying between them. This CDR3 region has 15 residues. CDR3 DNA sequence: TGTGCCAGTAGTATAGTTTGGGGCGAGAGGCAGCCCCAGCATTTT. Its translation: CASSIVWGERQPQHF.

The V call is TRBV7-8, the J call TRBJ2-1; weak D call: TRBD2 (6 bases). The V end lost 0 bases, the J end lost 3 bases, and 12 bases lay between the germline ends. Germline loops: CDR1 SGHVS, CDR2 FQNEAQ. This CDR3 region has 16 residues. The CDR3 region is CASSLAPGSGYNEQFF. CDR3 DNA: TGTGCCAGCAGCTTAGCTCCCGGGAGCGGCTACAATGAGCAGTTCTTC.

This clone was counted a few times. The gene calls are TRBV4-2 and TRBJ2-2, with D uncertain. The germline CDR1 and CDR2 sequences are LGHNA and YNFKEQ. This CDR3 has 17 residues. Trimming stripped 3 bases from V and 7 bases from J, with 21 bases between. CDR3 nucleotides: TGTGCCAGCAGCCATCCAAAGAGCAGGAATGATAACGGGGAGCTGTTTTTT. Its protein product is CASSHPKSRNDNGELFF.

The chain is built from TRBV12-3 or TRBV12-4 and TRBJ2-5; perhaps TRBD1 as D (5 bases). This CDR3 is built from 13 residues. V was pared by 7 bases and J by 1 base, with 10 bases between. CDR3: CASTPRGQETQYF. DNA of the CDR3: TGTGCCAGCACCCCAAGGGGCCAAGAGACCCAGTACTTC.

The V and J genes are TRBV28 and TRBJ1-5; TRBD1 agrees at 7 bases. The germline V gene has CDR1 MDHEN and CDR2 SYDVKM. The CDR3 totals 16 residues. Unmatched junction bases numbered 13, after V lost 7 bases and J lost 4 bases. The CDR3 nucleotides are TGTGCCAGCACTAAGAAGATTACAGGGGCGAATCAGCCCCAGCATTTT. This codes for CASTKKITGANQPQHF. Filled out from reference TRBV28 and TRBJ1-5, the complete variable domain reads DVKVTQSSRYLVKRTGEKVFLECVQDMDHENMFWYRQDPGLGLRLIYFSYDVKMKEKGDIPEGYSVSREKKERFSLILESASTNQTSMYLCASTKKITGANQPQHFGDGTRLSIL.

The chain combines TRBV19 with TRBJ2-5; TRBD2 might be the D (6 bases). Trimming took off 6 bases at V and 5 bases at J, with 13 bases between the two ends. Germline V gives CDR1 LNHDA, CDR2 SQIVND (reference sequence). The CDR3 totals 13 residues. This CDR3 reads CASSGRVVETQYF. In nucleotides, the CDR3 is TGTGCCAGTAGCGGGAGAGTCGTGGAGACCCAGTACTTC.

The chain employs TRBV10-1 and TRBJ1-3; D is unclear. CDR1 WNHNN and CDR2 SYGVQD come from the germline V gene (reference sequence). With 2 bases removed from V and 0 bases from J, the gap between germline ends came to 11 bases. This CDR3 spans 16 amino acids. This CDR3 reads CASSEAAGTSGNTIYF. Written as DNA, the CDR3 is TGCGCCAGCAGTGAGGCGGCGGGAACCTCTGGAAACACCATATATTTT.